This is a list of T cell receptor beta chains from one sample in a study of T cell changes during pregnancy in multiple sclerosis. Assay: immunoSEQ multiplex PCR; the TCRdb copy retains only in-frame clones and omits some. The sample lists tens of thousands of clones, almost 95% occurring once. The specimen was peripheral blood. The origin of the receptors is a female donor with multiple sclerosis, enrolled in a pregnancy study. CDR3s include the opening cysteine and the closing phenylalanine or tryptophan. Fields, in order: J gene, clone size, V gene, D gene, CDR3 protein, CDR3 DNA. A D gene is named only where the DNA matches it firmly. The size field is filled for only some rows; it gives once, few, many or a size class.

j_gene: TRBJ1-4; abundance: .; v_gene: TRBV6-5; d_gene: TRBD1; CDR3aa: CASSYSGQYNEKLFF; CDR3nt: TGTGCCAGCAGTTACTCGGGACAGTATAATGAAAAACTGTTTTTT
j_gene: TRBJ2-7; abundance: .; v_gene: TRBV6-5; d_gene: .; CDR3aa: CASAPGVSYEQYF; CDR3nt: TGTGCCAGCGCCCCAGGGGTTTCCTACGAGCAGTACTTC
j_gene: TRBJ2-2; abundance: .; v_gene: TRBV6-4; d_gene: .; CDR3aa: CASSDRAGTNTGELFF; CDR3nt: TGTGCCAGCAGTGACCGGGCGGGCACGAACACCGGGGAGCTGTTTTTT
j_gene: TRBJ2-7; abundance: .; v_gene: TRBV29-1; d_gene: .; CDR3aa: CSVDKGYEQYF; CDR3nt: TGCAGCGTTGATAAAGGTTACGAGCAGTACTTC
j_gene: TRBJ1-2; abundance: .; v_gene: TRBV5-4; d_gene: TRBD1; CDR3aa: CASRSRGLDSYGYTF; CDR3nt: TGTGCCAGCAGAAGCAGGGGGCTGGATAGCTATGGCTACACCTTC
j_gene: TRBJ2-5; abundance: .; v_gene: TRBV30; d_gene: .; CDR3aa: CAWSRGVAGETQYF; CDR3nt: TGTGCCTGGAGTAGGGGAGTTGCGGGGGAGACCCAGTACTTC
j_gene: TRBJ1-1; abundance: .; v_gene: TRBV5-1; d_gene: TRBD1; CDR3aa: CASSMGTGDTEAFF; CDR3nt: TGCGCCAGCAGCATGGGGACAGGGGATACTGAAGCTTTCTTT
j_gene: TRBJ1-3; abundance: .; v_gene: TRBV5-6; d_gene: TRBD1; CDR3aa: CASSLEGQGGSGNTIYF; CDR3nt: TGTGCCAGCAGCCTGGAGGGACAGGGTGGCTCTGGAAACACCATATATTTT
j_gene: TRBJ2-2; abundance: .; v_gene: TRBV27; d_gene: .; CDR3aa: CASSPSRAGFTGELFF; CDR3nt: TGTGCCAGCAGTCCGAGTAGGGCGGGCTTCACCGGGGAGCTGTTTTTT
j_gene: TRBJ1-4; abundance: .; v_gene: TRBV7-7; d_gene: .; CDR3aa: CASSLGEDGEKLFF; CDR3nt: TGTGCCAGCAGCCTAGGGGAGGACGGTGAAAAACTGTTTTTT
j_gene: TRBJ2-1; abundance: once; v_gene: TRBV10-2; d_gene: .; CDR3aa: CASSEGRLGYNEQFF; CDR3nt: TGCGCCAGCAGTGAAGGGCGCTTGGGGTACAATGAGCAGTTCTTC
j_gene: TRBJ1-2; abundance: .; v_gene: TRBV28; d_gene: TRBD1; CDR3aa: CASSSSDRGALYGYTF; CDR3nt: TGTGCCAGCAGTTCCTCCGACAGGGGAGCCCTCTATGGCTACACCTTC
j_gene: TRBJ1-2; abundance: .; v_gene: TRBV15; d_gene: .; CDR3aa: CATSRGWQINYGYTF; CDR3nt: TGTGCCACCAGCAGAGGATGGCAGATTAACTATGGCTACACCTTC
j_gene: TRBJ1-1; abundance: once; v_gene: TRBV18; d_gene: TRBD1; CDR3aa: CASSQGQGTEAFF; CDR3nt: TGTGCCAGCTCACAAGGACAGGGGACTGAAGCTTTCTTT
j_gene: TRBJ1-2; abundance: .; v_gene: TRBV5-1; d_gene: TRBD1; CDR3aa: CASSLSGGSGYTF; CDR3nt: TGCGCCAGCAGCTTGTCAGGGGGCTCTGGCTACACCTTC
j_gene: TRBJ2-1; abundance: .; v_gene: TRBV5-6; d_gene: .; CDR3aa: CASSPPSLEWTNEQFF; CDR3nt: TGTGCCAGCAGCCCCCCGAGCCTGGAATGGACAAATGAGCAGTTCTTC
j_gene: TRBJ1-1; abundance: .; v_gene: TRBV7-9; d_gene: .; CDR3aa: CAPRTRTGEPEAFF; CDR3nt: TGTGCCCCCCGGACCCGAACCGGAGAACCTGAAGCTTTCTTT
j_gene: TRBJ2-7; abundance: .; v_gene: TRBV28; d_gene: TRBD1; CDR3aa: CASSLQGVHEQYF; CDR3nt: TGTGCCAGCAGTTTACAGGGGGTCCACGAGCAGTACTTC
j_gene: TRBJ1-1; abundance: .; v_gene: TRBV14; d_gene: .; CDR3aa: CASSQWSNTEAFF; CDR3nt: TGTGCCAGCAGCCAATGGTCGAACACTGAAGCTTTCTTT
j_gene: TRBJ2-7; abundance: .; v_gene: TRBV19; d_gene: TRBD1; CDR3aa: CASSTWTGNEQYF; CDR3nt: TGTGCCAGTAGTACCTGGACAGGGAACGAGCAGTACTTC
j_gene: TRBJ2-3; abundance: .; v_gene: TRBV7-2; d_gene: .; CDR3aa: CASSPMGAQDTQYF; CDR3nt: TGTGCCAGCAGCCCGATGGGGGCCCAGGATACGCAGTATTTT
j_gene: TRBJ1-1; abundance: .; v_gene: TRBV5-6; d_gene: .; CDR3aa: CASSLIGAEAFF; CDR3nt: TGTGCCAGCAGCTTGATTGGGGCAGAAGCTTTCTTT
j_gene: TRBJ2-1; abundance: .; v_gene: TRBV7-9; d_gene: TRBD2; CDR3aa: CASRVVAGGRGEQFF; CDR3nt: TGTGCCAGCAGGGTAGTAGCGGGGGGTAGGGGTGAGCAGTTCTTC